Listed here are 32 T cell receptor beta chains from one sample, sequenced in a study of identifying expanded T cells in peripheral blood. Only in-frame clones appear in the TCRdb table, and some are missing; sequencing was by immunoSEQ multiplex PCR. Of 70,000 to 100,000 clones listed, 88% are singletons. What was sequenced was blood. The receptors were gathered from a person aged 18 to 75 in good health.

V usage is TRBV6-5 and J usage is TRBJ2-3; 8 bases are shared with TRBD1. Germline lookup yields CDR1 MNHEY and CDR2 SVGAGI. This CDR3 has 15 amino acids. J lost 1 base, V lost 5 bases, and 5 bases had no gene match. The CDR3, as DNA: TGTGCCAGCAGTACAGACAGGGGTCGCACAGATACGCAGTATTTT. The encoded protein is CASSTDRGRTDTQYF.

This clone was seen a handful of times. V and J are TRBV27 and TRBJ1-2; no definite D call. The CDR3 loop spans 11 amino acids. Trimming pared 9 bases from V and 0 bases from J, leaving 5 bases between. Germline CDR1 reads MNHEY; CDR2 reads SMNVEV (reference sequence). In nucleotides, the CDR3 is TGTGCCAGTTGGTCTAACTATGGCTACACCTTC. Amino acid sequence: CASWSNYGYTF.

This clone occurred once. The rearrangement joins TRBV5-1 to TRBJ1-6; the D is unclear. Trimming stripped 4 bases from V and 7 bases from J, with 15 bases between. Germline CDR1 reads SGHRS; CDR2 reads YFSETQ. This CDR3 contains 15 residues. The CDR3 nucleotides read TGCGCCAGCAGCCCTCAAACCACTGGGAATTCACCCCTCCACTTT. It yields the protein CASSPQTTGNSPLHF. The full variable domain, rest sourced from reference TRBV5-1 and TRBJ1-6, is KAGVTQTPRYLIKTRGQQVTLSCSPISGHRSVSWYQQTPGQGLQFLFEYFSETQRNKGNFPGRFSGRQFSNSRSEMNVSTLELGDSALYLCASSPQTTGNSPLHFGNGTRLTVT.

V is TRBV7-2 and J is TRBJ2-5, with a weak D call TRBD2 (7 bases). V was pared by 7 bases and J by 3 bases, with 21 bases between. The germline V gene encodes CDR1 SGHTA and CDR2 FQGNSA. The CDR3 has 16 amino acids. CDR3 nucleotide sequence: TGTGCCAGCACCGCCATGGTCAGGGGAGGGAAAGAGACCCAGTACTTC. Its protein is CASTAMVRGGKETQYF.

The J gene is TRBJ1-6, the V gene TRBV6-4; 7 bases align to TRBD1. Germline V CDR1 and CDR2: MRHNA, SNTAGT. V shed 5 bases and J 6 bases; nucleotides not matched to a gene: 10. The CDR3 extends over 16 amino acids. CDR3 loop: CASSKTGNFANSPLHF. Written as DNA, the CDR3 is TGTGCCAGCAGTAAGACAGGGAACTTCGCTAATTCACCCCTCCACTTT.

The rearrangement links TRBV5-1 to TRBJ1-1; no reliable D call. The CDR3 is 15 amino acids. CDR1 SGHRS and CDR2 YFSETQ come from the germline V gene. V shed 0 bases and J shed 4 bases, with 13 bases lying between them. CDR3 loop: CASSLVVSRSTEAFF. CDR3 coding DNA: TGCGCCAGCAGCTTGGTTGTGAGTCGGAGCACTGAAGCTTTCTTT.

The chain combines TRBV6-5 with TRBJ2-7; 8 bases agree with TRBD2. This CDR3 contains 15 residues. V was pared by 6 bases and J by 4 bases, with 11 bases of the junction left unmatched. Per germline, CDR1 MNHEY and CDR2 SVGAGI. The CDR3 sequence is CASRNPGLETYEQYF. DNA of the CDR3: TGTGCCAGCAGAAATCCGGGACTAGAAACGTACGAGCAGTACTTC.

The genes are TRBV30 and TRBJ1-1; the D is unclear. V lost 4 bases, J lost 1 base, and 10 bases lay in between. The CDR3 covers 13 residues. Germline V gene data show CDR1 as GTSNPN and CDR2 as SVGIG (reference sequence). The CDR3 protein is CAWIIDPNTEAFF. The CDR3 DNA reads TGTGCCTGGATCATTGACCCGAACACTGAAGCTTTCTTT. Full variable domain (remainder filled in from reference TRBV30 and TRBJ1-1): SQTIHQWPATLVQPVGSPLSLECTVEGTSNPNLYWYRQAAGRGLQLLFYSVGIGQISSEVPQNLSASRPQDRQFILSSKKLLLSDSGFYLCAWIIDPNTEAFFGQGTRLTVV.

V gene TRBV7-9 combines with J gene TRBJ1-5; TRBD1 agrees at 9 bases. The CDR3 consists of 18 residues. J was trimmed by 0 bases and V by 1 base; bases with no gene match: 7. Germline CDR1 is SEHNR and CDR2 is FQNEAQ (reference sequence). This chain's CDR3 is CASSLDRTGDYSNQPQHF. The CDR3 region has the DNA TGTGCCAGCAGCTTAGATCGGACAGGGGATTATAGCAATCAGCCCCAGCATTTT.

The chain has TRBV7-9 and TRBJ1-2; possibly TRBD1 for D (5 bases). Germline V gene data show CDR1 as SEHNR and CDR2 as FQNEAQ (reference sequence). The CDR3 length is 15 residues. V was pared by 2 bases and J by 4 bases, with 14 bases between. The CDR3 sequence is CASSLSSGTAYGYTF. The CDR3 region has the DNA TGTGCCAGCAGCTTAAGTTCAGGGACGGCCTATGGCTACACCTTC.

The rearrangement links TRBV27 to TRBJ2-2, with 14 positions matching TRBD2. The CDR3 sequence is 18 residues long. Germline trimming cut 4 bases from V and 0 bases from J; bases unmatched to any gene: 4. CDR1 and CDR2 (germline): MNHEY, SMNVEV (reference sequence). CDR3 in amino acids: CASSSRGLAGANTGELFF. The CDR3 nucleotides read TGTGCCAGCAGTTCCCGGGGACTAGCGGGAGCGAACACCGGGGAGCTGTTTTTT.

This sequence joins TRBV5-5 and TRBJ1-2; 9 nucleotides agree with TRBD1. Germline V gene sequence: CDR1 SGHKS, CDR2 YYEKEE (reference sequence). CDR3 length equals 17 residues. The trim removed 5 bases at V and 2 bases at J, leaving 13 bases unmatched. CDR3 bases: TGTGCCAGCAGAAATGGCATCGGGACAGGGAGGAACTATGGCTACACCTTC. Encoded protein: CASRNGIGTGRNYGYTF.

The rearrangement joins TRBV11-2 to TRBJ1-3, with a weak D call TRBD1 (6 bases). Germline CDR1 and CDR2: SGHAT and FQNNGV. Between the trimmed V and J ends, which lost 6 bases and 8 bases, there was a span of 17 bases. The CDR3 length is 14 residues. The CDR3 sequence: CASSTRGLMYTIYF. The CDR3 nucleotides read TGTGCCAGCAGTACCAGGGGTTTGATGTACACCATATATTTT.

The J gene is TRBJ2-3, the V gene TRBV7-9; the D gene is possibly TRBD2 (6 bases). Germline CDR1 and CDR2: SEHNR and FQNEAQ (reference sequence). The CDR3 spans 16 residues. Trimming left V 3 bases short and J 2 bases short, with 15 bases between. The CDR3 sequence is CASSFLALGTTDTQYF. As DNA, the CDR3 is TGTGCCAGCAGCTTTCTAGCGTTGGGTACCACAGATACGCAGTATTTT.

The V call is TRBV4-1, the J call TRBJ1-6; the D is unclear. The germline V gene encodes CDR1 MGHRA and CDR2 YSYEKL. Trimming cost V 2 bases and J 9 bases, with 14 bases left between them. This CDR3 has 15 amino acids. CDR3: CASSQRVPTPSPLHF. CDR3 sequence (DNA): TGCGCCAGCAGCCAAAGGGTACCCACTCCTTCACCCCTCCACTTT.

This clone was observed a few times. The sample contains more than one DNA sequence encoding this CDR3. The chain's CDR3 is CASSGLQGAGNTIYF. The CDR3 DNA reads as TGTGCCAGCAGCGGACTGCAGGGTGCTGGAAACACCATATATTTT. This chain connects TRBV9 to TRBJ1-3, with D maybe TRBD1 (5 bases). Germline V CDR1 and CDR2: SGDLS, YYNGEE. The CDR3 length is 15 residues. V was pared by 3 bases and J by 2 bases, with 12 bases between.

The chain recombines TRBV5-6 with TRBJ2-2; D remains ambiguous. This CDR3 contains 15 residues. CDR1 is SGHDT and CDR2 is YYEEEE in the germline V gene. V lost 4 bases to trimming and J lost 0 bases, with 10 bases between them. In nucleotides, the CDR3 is TGTGCCAGCAGCCCTGGAGCCTCGAACACCGGGGAGCTGTTTTTT. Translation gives CASSPGASNTGELFF. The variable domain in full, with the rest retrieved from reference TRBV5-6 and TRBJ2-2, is DAGVTQSPTHLIKTRGQQVTLRCSPKSGHDTVSWYQQALGQGPQFIFQYYEEEERQRGNFPDRFSGHQFPNYSSELNVNALLLGDSALYLCASSPGASNTGELFFGEGSRLTVL.

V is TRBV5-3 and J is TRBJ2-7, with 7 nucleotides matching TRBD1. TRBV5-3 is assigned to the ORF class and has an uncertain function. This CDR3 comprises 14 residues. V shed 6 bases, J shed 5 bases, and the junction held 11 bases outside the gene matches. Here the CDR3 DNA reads TGTGCCAGAATCCAGGGACAGTCACAACACGAGCAGTACTTC. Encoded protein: CARIQGQSQHEQYF.

In nucleotides, the CDR3 is TGTGCCAGCAGCGCCACGGGCGCCAATTCACCCCTCCACTTT. Protein product: CASSATGANSPLHF. The rearrangement joins TRBV7-8 to TRBJ1-6; D is ambiguous. The CDR3 length is 14 residues. Germline V gene sequence: CDR1 SGHVS, CDR2 FQNEAQ. V shed 5 bases and J shed 7 bases, with 12 bases lying between them. Variable domain in full (rest from reference TRBV7-8 and TRBJ1-6): GAGVSQSPRYKVAKRGQDVALRCDPISGHVSLFWYQQALGQGPEFLTYFQNEAQLDKSGLPSDRFFAERPEGSVSTLKIQRTQQEDSAVYLCASSATGANSPLHFGNGTRLTVT.

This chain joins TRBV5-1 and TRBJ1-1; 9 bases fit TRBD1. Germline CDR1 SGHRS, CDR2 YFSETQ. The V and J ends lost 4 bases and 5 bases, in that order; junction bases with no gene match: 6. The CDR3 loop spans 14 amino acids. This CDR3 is CASSRTGGGTEAFF. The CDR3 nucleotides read TGCGCCAGCAGCCGAACAGGGGGCGGAACTGAAGCTTTCTTT.

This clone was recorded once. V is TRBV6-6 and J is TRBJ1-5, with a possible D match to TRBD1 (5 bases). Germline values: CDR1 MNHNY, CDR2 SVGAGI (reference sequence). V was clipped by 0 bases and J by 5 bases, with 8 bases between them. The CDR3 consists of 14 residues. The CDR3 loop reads CASSYSGDYQPQHF. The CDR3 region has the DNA TGTGCCAGCAGTTACTCGGGGGATTATCAGCCCCAGCATTTT.

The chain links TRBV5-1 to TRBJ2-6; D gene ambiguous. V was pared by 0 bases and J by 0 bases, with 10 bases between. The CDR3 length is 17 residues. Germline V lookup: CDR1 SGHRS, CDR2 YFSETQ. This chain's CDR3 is CASSLAGRSSGANVLTF. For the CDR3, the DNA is TGCGCCAGCAGCTTGGCCGGGCGGAGCTCTGGGGCCAACGTCCTGACTTTC. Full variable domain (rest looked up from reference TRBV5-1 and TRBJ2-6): KAGVTQTPRYLIKTRGQQVTLSCSPISGHRSVSWYQQTPGQGLQFLFEYFSETQRNKGNFPGRFSGRQFSNSRSEMNVSTLELGDSALYLCASSLAGRSSGANVLTFGAGSRLTVL.

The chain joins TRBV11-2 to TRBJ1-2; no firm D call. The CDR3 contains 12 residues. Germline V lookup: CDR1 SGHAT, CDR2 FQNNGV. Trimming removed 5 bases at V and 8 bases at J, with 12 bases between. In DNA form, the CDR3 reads TGTGCCAGCAGCCCGGACCGGGCGGGCTACACCTTC. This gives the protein CASSPDRAGYTF.

As DNA, the CDR3 is TGTGCCAGCAGTTTACTAAGGGGGGTCGGAGAGACCCAGTACTTC. Protein product: CASSLLRGVGETQYF. V is TRBV28 and J is TRBJ2-5, with D possibly being TRBD1 or TRBD2 (6 bases each). V lost 2 bases and J lost 4, with 14 bases in between. Germline CDR1 MDHEN, CDR2 SYDVKM. This CDR3 is built from 15 residues.

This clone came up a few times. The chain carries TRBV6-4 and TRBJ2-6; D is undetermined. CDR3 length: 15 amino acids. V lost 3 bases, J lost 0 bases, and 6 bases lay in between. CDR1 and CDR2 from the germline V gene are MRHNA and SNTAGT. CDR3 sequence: CASSESISGANVLTF. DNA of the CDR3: TGTGCCAGCAGTGAGAGTATCTCTGGGGCCAACGTCCTGACTTTC.

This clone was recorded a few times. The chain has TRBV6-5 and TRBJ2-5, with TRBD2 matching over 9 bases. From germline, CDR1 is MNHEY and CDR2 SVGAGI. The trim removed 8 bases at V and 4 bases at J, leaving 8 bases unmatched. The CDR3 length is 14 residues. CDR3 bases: TGTGCCAGCGGCTCCCGACTAGCGGTAGAGACCCAGTACTTC. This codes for CASGSRLAVETQYF.

CDR3 in DNA: TGTGCCAGTAGTATAGCGCGGGACTACGAGCAGTACTTC. As protein: CASSIARDYEQYF. The chain employs TRBV19 and TRBJ2-7, with D possibly matching TRBD2 (6 bases). The CDR3 has 13 amino acids. The V end was cut by 1 base, the J end by 3 bases, with 7 bases between. Germline assignment: CDR1 LNHDA and CDR2 SQIVND (reference sequence).

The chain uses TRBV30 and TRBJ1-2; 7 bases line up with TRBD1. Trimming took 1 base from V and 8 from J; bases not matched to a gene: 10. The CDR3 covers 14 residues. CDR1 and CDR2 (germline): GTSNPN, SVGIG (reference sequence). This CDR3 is CAWSGTTGSYGYTF. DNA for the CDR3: TGTGCCTGGAGTGGAACGACAGGGAGCTACGGCTACACCTTC.

The CDR3 spells CAWSGLSGNTIYF. Written as DNA, the CDR3 is TGTGCCTGGAGTGGACTATCTGGAAACACCATATATTTT. The rearrangement uses TRBV30 and TRBJ1-3; D is ambiguous. Between the trimmed V and J ends, which lost 1 base and 1 base, there was a span of 5 bases. The CDR3 runs 13 residues. In germline, CDR1 is GTSNPN, CDR2 SVGIG (reference sequence).

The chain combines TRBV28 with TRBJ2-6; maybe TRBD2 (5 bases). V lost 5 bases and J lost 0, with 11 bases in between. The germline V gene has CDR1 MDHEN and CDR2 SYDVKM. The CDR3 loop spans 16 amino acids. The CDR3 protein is CASSVLRGSGANVLTF. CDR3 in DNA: TGTGCCAGCAGTGTCTTACGGGGCTCTGGGGCCAACGTCCTGACTTTC.

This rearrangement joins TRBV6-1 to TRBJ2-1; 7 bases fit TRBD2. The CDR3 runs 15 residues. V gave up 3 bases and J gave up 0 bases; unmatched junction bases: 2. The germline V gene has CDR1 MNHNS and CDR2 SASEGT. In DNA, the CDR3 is TGTGCCAGCAGTGACTCTAGCGGCTCCTACAATGAGCAGTTCTTC. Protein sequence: CASSDSSGSYNEQFF.

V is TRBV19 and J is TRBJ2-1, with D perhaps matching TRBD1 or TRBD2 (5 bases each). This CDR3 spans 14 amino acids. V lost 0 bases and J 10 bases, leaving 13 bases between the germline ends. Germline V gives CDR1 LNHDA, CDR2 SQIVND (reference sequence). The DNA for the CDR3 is TGTGCCAGTAGTATAGAGGGGGTTGGTTCCGAGCAGTTCTTC. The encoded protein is CASSIEGVGSEQFF. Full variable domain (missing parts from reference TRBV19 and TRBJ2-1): DGGITQSPKYLFRKEGQNVTLSCEQNLNHDAMYWYRQDPGQGLRLIYYSQIVNDFQKGDIAEGYSVSREKKESFPLTVTSAQKNPTAFYLCASSIEGVGSEQFFGPGTRLTVL.